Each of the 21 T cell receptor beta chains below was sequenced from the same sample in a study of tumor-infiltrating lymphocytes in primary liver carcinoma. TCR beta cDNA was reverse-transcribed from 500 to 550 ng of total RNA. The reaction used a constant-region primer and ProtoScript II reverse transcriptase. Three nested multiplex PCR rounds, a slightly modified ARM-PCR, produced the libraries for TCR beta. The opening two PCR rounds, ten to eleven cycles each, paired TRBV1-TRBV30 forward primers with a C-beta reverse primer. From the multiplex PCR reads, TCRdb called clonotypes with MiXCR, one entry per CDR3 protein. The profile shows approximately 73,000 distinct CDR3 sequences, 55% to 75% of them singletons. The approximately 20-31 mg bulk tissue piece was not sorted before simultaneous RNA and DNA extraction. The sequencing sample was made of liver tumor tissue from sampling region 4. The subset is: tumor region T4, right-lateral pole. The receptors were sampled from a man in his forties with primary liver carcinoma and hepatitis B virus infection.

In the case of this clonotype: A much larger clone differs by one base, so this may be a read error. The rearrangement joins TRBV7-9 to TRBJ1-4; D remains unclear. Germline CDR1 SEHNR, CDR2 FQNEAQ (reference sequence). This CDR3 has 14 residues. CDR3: CASSLVGTSEKLFF. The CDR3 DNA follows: TGTGCCAGCAGCTTAGTGGGTACTAGTGAAAAACTGTTTTTT.

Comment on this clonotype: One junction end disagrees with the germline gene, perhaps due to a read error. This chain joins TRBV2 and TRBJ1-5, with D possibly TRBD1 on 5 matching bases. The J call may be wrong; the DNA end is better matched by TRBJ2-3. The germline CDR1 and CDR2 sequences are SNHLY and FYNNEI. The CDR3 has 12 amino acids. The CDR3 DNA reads TGTGACAGCAGTGAAAGGGTGGGGCCCCAGTATTTT. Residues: CDSSERVGPQYF.

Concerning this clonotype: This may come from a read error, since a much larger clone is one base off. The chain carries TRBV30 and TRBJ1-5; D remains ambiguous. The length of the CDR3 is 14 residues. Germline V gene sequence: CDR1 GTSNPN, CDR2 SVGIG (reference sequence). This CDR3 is CAWDIGLSNRPQHF. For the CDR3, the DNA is TGTGCCTGGGATATAGGGTTGAGCAATCGGCCCCAGCATTTT.

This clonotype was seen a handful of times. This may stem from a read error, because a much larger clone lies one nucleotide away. CDR3 DNA sequence: TGCGCCAGCAATGGGGAGTGGCTCGAGCAGTTCTTC. Amino acids: CASNGEWLEQFF. The V and J genes are TRBV10-1 and TRBJ2-1, with D maybe TRBD2 (5 bases). CDR1 is WNHNN and CDR2 is SYGVQD in the germline V gene (reference sequence). CDR3 size: 12 residues. The germline V and J ends were trimmed by 7 bases and 10 bases, with 14 bases remaining between them.

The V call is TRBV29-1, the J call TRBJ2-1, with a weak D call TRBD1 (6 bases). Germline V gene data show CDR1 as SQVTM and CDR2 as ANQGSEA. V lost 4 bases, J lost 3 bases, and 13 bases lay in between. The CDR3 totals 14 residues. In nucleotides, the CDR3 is TGCAGCGTTGTATGGGACACAGTCTACAATGAGCAGTTCTTC. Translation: CSVVWDTVYNEQFF.

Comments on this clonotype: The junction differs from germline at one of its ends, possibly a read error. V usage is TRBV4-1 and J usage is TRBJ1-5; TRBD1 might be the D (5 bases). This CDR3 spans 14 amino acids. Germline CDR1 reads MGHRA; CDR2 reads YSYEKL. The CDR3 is CVSSQGTANQPQQF. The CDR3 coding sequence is TGCGTCAGCAGCCAAGGGACCGCCAATCAGCCCCAGCAATTT.

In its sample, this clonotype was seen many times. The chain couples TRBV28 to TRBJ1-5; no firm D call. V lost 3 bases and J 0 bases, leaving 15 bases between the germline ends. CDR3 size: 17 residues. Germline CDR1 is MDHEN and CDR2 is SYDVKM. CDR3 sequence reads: CASSFPVEISSNQPQHF. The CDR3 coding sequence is TGTGCCAGCAGTTTCCCGGTAGAGATCTCTAGCAATCAGCCCCAGCATTTT.

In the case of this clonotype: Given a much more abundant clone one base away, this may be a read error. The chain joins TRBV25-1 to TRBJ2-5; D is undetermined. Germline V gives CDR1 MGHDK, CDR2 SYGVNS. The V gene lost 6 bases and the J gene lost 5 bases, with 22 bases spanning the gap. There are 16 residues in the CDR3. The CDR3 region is CASSVSWGNGIETQYF. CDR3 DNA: TGTGCCAGCAGCGTCTCATGGGGAAATGGGATCGAGACCCAGTACTTC.

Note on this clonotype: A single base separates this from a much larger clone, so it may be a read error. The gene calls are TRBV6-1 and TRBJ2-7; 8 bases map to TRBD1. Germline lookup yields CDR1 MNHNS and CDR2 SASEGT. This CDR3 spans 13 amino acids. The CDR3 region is CANSAEGQAEQYF. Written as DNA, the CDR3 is TGTGCCAACAGTGCTGAGGGACAGGCCGAGCAGTACTTC.

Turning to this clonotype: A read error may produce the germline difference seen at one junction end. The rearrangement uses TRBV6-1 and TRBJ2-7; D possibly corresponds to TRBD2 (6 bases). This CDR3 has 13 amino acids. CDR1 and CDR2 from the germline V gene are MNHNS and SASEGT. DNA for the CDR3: TGTGCCACCCAGCTCGGGAGCTCCTACGAGCAGTATTTC. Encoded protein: CATQLGSSYEQYF.

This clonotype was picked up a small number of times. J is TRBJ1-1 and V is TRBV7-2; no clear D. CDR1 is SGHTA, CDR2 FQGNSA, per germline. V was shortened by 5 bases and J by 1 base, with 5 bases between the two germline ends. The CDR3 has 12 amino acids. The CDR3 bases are TGTGCCAGCAGCCCCACGAACACTGAAGCTTTCTTT. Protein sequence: CASSPTNTEAFF.

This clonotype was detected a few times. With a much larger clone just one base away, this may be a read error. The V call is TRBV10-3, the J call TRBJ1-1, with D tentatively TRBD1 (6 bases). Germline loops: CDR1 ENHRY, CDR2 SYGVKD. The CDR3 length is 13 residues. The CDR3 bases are TGTGTCGTCCAACAGGGAATGAACACTGAAGCTTTCTTT. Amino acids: CVVQQGMNTEAFF.

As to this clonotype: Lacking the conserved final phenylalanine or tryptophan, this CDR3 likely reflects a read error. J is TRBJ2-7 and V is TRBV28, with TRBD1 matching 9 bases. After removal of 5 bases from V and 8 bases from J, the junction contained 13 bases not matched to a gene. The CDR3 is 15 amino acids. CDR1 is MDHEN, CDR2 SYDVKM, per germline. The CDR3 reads CASSRHGDRALKQYL. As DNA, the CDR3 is TGTGCCAGCAGTAGACATGGGGACAGGGCCCTAAAGCAGTACTTA.

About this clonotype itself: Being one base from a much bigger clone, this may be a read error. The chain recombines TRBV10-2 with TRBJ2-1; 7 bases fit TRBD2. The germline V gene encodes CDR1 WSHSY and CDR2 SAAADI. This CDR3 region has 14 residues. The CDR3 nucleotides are TGCGCCAGCACTGGAACTAGCGACTACAATGAGCGGTTCTTC. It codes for CASTGTSDYNERFF.

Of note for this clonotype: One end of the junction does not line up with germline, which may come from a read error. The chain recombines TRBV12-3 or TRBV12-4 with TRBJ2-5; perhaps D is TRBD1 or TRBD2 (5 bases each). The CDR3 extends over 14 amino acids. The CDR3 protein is CASSSIGAQETQYF. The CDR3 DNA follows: TGTGCCAGCAGTAGTATCGGGGCCCAAGAGACTCAGTACTTC.

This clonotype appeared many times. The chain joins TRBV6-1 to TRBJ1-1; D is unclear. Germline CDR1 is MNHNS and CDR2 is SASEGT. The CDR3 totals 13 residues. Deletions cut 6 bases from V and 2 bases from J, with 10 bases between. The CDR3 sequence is CASRPSPNTEAFF. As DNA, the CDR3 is TGTGCCAGCAGACCCAGTCCTAACACTGAAGCTTTCTTT.

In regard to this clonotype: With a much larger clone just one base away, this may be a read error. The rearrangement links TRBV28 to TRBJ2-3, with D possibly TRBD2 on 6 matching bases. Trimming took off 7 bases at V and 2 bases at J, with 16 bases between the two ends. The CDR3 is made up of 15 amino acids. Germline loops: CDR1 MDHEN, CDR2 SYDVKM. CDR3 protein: CASNLAGPATDTQYF. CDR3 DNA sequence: TGTGCCAGCAATTTGGCGGGACCAGCCACAGATACGCAGTATTTT.

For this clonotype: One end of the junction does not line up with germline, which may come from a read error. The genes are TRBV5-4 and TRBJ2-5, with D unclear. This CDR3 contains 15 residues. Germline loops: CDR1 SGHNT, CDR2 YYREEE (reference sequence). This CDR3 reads CPSNPSVQDQETQYF. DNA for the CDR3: TGTCCCAGCAACCCTTCTGTCCAGGACCAAGAGACCCAGTACTTC.

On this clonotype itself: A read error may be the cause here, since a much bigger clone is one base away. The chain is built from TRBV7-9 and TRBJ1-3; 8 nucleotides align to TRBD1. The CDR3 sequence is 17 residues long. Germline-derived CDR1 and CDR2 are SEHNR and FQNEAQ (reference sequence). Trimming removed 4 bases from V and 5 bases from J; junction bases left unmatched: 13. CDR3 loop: CASSSGQGPSTRNTIYF. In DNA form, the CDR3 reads TGTGCCAGCAGCTCAGGACAGGGTCCCTCGACTCGAAACACCATATATTTT.

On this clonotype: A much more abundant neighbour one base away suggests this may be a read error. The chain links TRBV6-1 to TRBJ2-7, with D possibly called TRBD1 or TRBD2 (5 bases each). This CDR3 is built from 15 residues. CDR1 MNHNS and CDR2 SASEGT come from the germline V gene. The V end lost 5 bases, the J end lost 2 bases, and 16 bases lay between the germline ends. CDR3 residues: CASSRRSSRAYEQYF. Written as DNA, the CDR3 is TGTGCCAGCAGTAGGAGGAGTTCCAGGGCCTACGAGCAGTACTTC.

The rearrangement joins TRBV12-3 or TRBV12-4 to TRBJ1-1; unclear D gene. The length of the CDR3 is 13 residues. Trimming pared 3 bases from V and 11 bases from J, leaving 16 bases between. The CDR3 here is CASSFGRWHTAFF. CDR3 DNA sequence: TGTGCCAGCAGTTTTGGTAGGTGGCACACGGCTTTCTTT.